These T cell receptor beta chains were read from a single sample in a study of blood T cells in healthy people across ages. MiXCR was run by TCRdb on the 5' RACE reads, yielding one entry per CDR3 protein. The sample includes under 1,000,000 distinct CDR3 sequences, about 36% seen only once; the top ten take 13%. Sequenced input: blood. These receptor sequences come from a man younger than 35 in good health. Both conserved end residues are part of each CDR3. D genes are given only for firm matches. Only some rows state a clone size, as once, few, many or a class for expanded clones.

j_call	v_call	d_call	clone_size	cdr3_nt	cdr3_aa
TRBJ1-1	TRBV12-3/TRBV12-4	.	few	TGTGCCAGCAGTTGGGGGAGCCCTGGGGCTGAAGCTTTCTTT	CASSWGSPGAEAFF
TRBJ1-1	TRBV9	.	.	TGTGCCAGCAGCGCTTACAGGGAGGTGAACACTGAAGCTTTCTTT	CASSAYREVNTEAFF
TRBJ1-2	TRBV7-9	.	few	TGTGCCAGCAGCTTAAGGGTCAGGGCTTCCACCATTAACTATGGCTACACCTTC	CASSLRVRASTINYGYTF
TRBJ2-4	TRBV12-3/TRBV12-4	.	.	TGTGCCAGCATCGCGGGACGCCTGAACATTCAGTACTTC	CASIAGRLNIQYF
TRBJ1-6	TRBV10-3	.	.	TGTGCCATCAGTGAGTCAACGGATTATTCACCCCTCCACTTT	CAISESTDYSPLHF
TRBJ2-3	TRBV4-2	TRBD2	.	TGTGTCAGCAGCCAAGATCGGGGGAGCGGGGAATTCGGAACAGATACGCAGTATTTT	CVSSQDRGSGEFGTDTQYF
TRBJ1-1	TRBV29-1	.	.	TGCAGCGTCCCAGGGAATCAAGCTTTCTTT	CSVPGNQAFF
TRBJ1-1	TRBV6-1	.	.	TGTGCCAGCAGTACGAGACAGGCGAACACTGAAGCTTTCTTT	CASSTRQANTEAFF
TRBJ1-5	TRBV4-2	.	.	TGTGCCAGCAGCGGGATACAACAGCCCCGGCATTTT	CASSGIQQPRHF
TRBJ2-1	TRBV4-3	TRBD2	few	TGCGCCAGCAGCCAAGCAAGAGGCGGGGGGAGGGACAATGAGCAGTTCTTC	CASSQARGGGRDNEQFF
TRBJ2-5	TRBV12-3/TRBV12-4	TRBD2	.	TGTGCCAGCAGAACTACTAGCGGGGAGGGTCATGAGCAGTACTTC	CASRTTSGEGHEQYF
TRBJ1-4	TRBV6-1	.	few	TGTGCCAGCGGGGTTCGGTCGTATGAAAAACTGTTTTTT	CASGVRSYEKLFF
TRBJ2-1	TRBV29-1	.	.	TGCAGCGTTGAAGAGGGAAGAGGGCGAAATGGGCAGTTCTTC	CSVEEGRGRNGQFF
TRBJ2-5	TRBV2	.	.	TGTGCCAGCAGTGCTAGAAGAGGGGGAGAGACCCAGTACTTC	CASSARRGGETQYF
TRBJ2-1	TRBV19	TRBD2	few	TGTGCCAGTAGTATTGAGCTAGCGGGGGGTTACAATGAGCAGTTCTTC	CASSIELAGGYNEQFF
TRBJ2-1	TRBV6-5	.	few	TGTGCCAGCAGTTACTCGAGGGGGGGCCAGCAGTTCTTC	CASSYSRGGQQFF
TRBJ1-2	TRBV20-1	TRBD1	few	TGCAGTGCTATCAAACAGGGGACTAACTATGGCTACACCTTC	CSAIKQGTNYGYTF
TRBJ2-3	TRBV5-1	.	.	TGCGCCAGCAGCCAGGAGGGCAGGGGGGCGACAGATACGCAGTATTTT	CASSQEGRGATDTQYF
TRBJ1-5	TRBV28	TRBD1	.	TGTGCCAGCAGTCCCGGGACAGGGGGTATGGGAAGCAATCAGCCCCAGCATTTT	CASSPGTGGMGSNQPQHF
TRBJ2-2	TRBV6-5	.	many	TGTGCCAGCAGTTACTCGCACACCGGGGAGCTGTTTTTT	CASSYSHTGELFF
TRBJ2-5	TRBV10-3	TRBD1	few	TGTGCCACTAAAGGACAGGGTCAGCAGTACTTC	CATKGQGQQYF
TRBJ2-1	TRBV20-1	TRBD2	.	TGCAGTGCTCCCCCGGGGGGGCCGTCGGCTGAGCAGTTCTTC	CSAPPGGPSAEQFF
TRBJ2-5	TRBV12-3/TRBV12-4	TRBD1	many	TGTGCCAGCAGCGACAGGGGTTTGAAAGAGACCCAGTACTTC	CASSDRGLKETQYF
TRBJ1-5	TRBV4-3	.	.	TGCGCCAGCAGCCAAGATTGGGCAGCCCCCTGGGGTCAGCCCCAGCATTTT	CASSQDWAAPWGQPQHF
TRBJ2-3	TRBV20-1	TRBD2	once	TGCAGTGCTCAGAGACGAGCGGGGGAAGAGACGCAGTATTTT	CSAQRRAGEETQYF
TRBJ2-1	TRBV20-1	TRBD2	.	TGCAGTGCCCTAGGACTAGCGGGGGGGCACGAGCAGTTCTTC	CSALGLAGGHEQFF
TRBJ2-1	TRBV4-2	TRBD2	few	TGTGCCAGCAGCCAAGGTCTAGCGGGGGCGGATGAGCAGTTCTTC	CASSQGLAGADEQFF
TRBJ2-3	TRBV4-1	.	many	TGCGCCAGCAGCCAATCGGGACTCCCGGCAGATACGCAGTATTTT	CASSQSGLPADTQYF
TRBJ2-3	TRBV21-1	.	few	TGTGCCAGCAGCCCCCAAGGACTAGCGGGTAATACGCAGTATTTT	CASSPQGLAGNTQYF
TRBJ2-1	TRBV6-2/TRBV6-3	.	.	TGTGCCAGCAGTTACGCGGACTGGGGAGGTGTGCAGTTCTTC	CASSYADWGGVQFF
TRBJ2-5	TRBV7-6	TRBD1	.	TGTGCCAGCAGCCCCCAGCCGGGGACAGTAGAGACCCAGTACTTC	CASSPQPGTVETQYF
TRBJ2-1	TRBV11-2	TRBD1	.	TGTGCCAGCAGCTTATCCCCCCTAAGAGGCTCGATCGGGACAGGGTACAATGAGCAGTTCTTC	CASSLSPLRGSIGTGYNEQFF
TRBJ1-2	TRBV5-1	.	few	TGCGCCAGCAGCTTGGCGGGGGCCTCATCCCCTAACTATGGCTACACCTTC	CASSLAGASSPNYGYTF
TRBJ1-2	TRBV12-3/TRBV12-4	.	many	TGTGCCAGCGCCCAGGGTGGATGGGGCTATGGCTACACCTTC	CASAQGGWGYGYTF
TRBJ1-2	TRBV29-1	.	.	TGCAGCGTTGACCCCCCGGGCAACTATGGCCACACCTTC	CSVDPPGNYGHTF
TRBJ1-1	TRBV7-2	.	.	TGTGCCAGCAGCTTCGCAAGGGAGAAGGGCACTGAAGCTTTCTTT	CASSFAREKGTEAFF
TRBJ1-1	TRBV5-1	TRBD1	.	TGCGCCAGCAGTGTGGGGACAGGGGAAGACACTGAAGCTTTCTTT	CASSVGTGEDTEAFF
TRBJ2-7	TRBV28	.	few	TGTGCCAGCAGTGTGGGCACCCCCTACGAGCAGTACTTC	CASSVGTPYEQYF
TRBJ2-1	TRBV7-2	.	.	TGTGCCAGCAGCAAAAGGACAGGGAGGGACGAGCAGTTCTTC	CASSKRTGRDEQFF
TRBJ2-1	TRBV4-3	.	.	TGCGCCAGCAGCCAAGATTGGGGGCGGAATGAGCAGTTCTTC	CASSQDWGRNEQFF
TRBJ2-1	TRBV6-2/TRBV6-3	TRBD1	.	TGTGCCAGCAGGGACACAGGGGACAATGAGCAGTTCTTC	CASRDTGDNEQFF
TRBJ2-3	TRBV20-1	.	few	TGCAGTGCTACAGGGACCCGCCGCACAGATACGCAGTATTTT	CSATGTRRTDTQYF
TRBJ1-2	TRBV5-5	TRBD1	few	TGTGCCAGCAGCTACGGGACAGAAACCTTCTATGGCTACACCTTC	CASSYGTETFYGYTF
TRBJ2-5	TRBV2	TRBD1	few	TGTGCCAGCAGTTCTTTGTCTGGACAGGGGGGAGAGACCCAGTACTTC	CASSSLSGQGGETQYF
TRBJ2-5	TRBV10-3	TRBD1	many	TGTGCCATCAGTGAGTCCGGACAGGATCAAGGCCAAGAGACCCAGTACTTC	CAISESGQDQGQETQYF
TRBJ2-5	TRBV4-3	.	.	TGCGCCAGCAGCCAAAACCCTCCGGACAGTTTGGAGACCCAGTACTTC	CASSQNPPDSLETQYF
TRBJ1-1	TRBV20-1	TRBD1	many	TGCAGTGCAAAGGGACAGGTGAACACTGAAGCTTTCTTT	CSAKGQVNTEAFF
TRBJ2-7	TRBV7-2	.	many	TGTGCCAGCAGCTTAGCGTGGGCGTACGAGCAGTACTTC	CASSLAWAYEQYF
TRBJ2-3	TRBV12-3/TRBV12-4	.	few	TGTGCCAGCAGTCCCAGCCTCCGATACACAGATACGCAGTATTTT	CASSPSLRYTDTQYF
TRBJ1-1	TRBV4-3	TRBD1	.	TGCGCCAGCAGCCTATCACCGACAGGGTCCCCTGAAGCTTTCTTT	CASSLSPTGSPEAFF
TRBJ1-1	TRBV27	.	.	TGTGCCAGCAGCCCCACGGGGGGGCGGAACACTGAAGCTTTCTTT	CASSPTGGRNTEAFF
TRBJ1-1	TRBV5-1	.	.	TGCGCCAGCAGCTTGGGTGCGTCAGGTCGGTACACTGAAGCTTTCTTT	CASSLGASGRYTEAFF